This entry lists 13 T cell receptor beta chains sequenced from one sample in a study of shared clonotypes between healthy human individuals. Measured with immunoSEQ multiplex PCR; TCRdb has only the in-frame clones, and not every one. The sample holds about half a million clones, about four fifths seen once. Sequencing used PBMCs. These receptors were obtained from a middle-aged woman in good health. Some clones in this sample may be carry-over from other donors' samples.

The chain joins TRBV4-1 to TRBJ1-1; D remains unclear. From germline, CDR1 is MGHRA and CDR2 YSYEKL. This CDR3 comprises 16 residues. V shed 6 bases and J shed 1 base, with 18 bases lying between them. Written as DNA, the CDR3 is TGCGCCAGCAGTCCCGGGGAGGGTAGAGGGAACACTGAAGCTTTCTTT. It codes for CASSPGEGRGNTEAFF.

Only one count was recorded for this clone. The V and J genes are TRBV19 and TRBJ2-7, with TRBD2 as a possible D gene (6 bases). Deletions cut 6 bases from V and 4 bases from J, with 13 bases between. The germline V gene encodes CDR1 LNHDA and CDR2 SQIVND (reference sequence). The CDR3 runs 13 residues. CDR3 region: CASRPRDRYEQYF. CDR3 sequence (DNA): TGTGCCAGTAGGCCGCGGGATCGGTACGAGCAGTACTTC. Together with reference TRBV19 and TRBJ2-7, the CDR3 gives the full variable domain: DGGITQSPKYLFRKEGQNVTLSCEQNLNHDAMYWYRQDPGQGLRLIYYSQIVNDFQKGDIAEGYSVSREKKESFPLTVTSAQKNPTAFYLCASRPRDRYEQYFGPGTRLTVT.

This chain links TRBV4-2 with TRBJ2-4, with D perhaps being TRBD1 or TRBD2 (7 bases each). Germline V gives CDR1 LGHNA, CDR2 YNFKEQ. Trimming removed 3 bases from V and 3 bases from J, with 18 bases in between. The length of the CDR3 is 17 residues. Here the CDR3 DNA reads TGTGCCAGCAGCCAGGAGGGGGCTGGGGGGGGCAAAAACATTCAGTACTTC. As protein: CASSQEGAGGGKNIQYF.

This chain joins TRBV18 and TRBJ1-3; D remains unclear. CDR3 length: 13 residues. From germline, CDR1 is KGHSH and CDR2 LQKENI. The V and J ends lost 3 bases and 3 bases respectively, with 6 bases between them. Here the CDR3 DNA reads TGTGCCAGCTCACCGGTCAGTGGAAACACCATATATTTT. This translates into CASSPVSGNTIYF.

V and J are TRBV10-2 and TRBJ2-7, with a possible D match to TRBD1 (6 bases). This CDR3 is 16 amino acids long. In germline, CDR1 is WSHSY, CDR2 SAAADI. With 0 bases removed from V and 4 bases from J, the gap between germline ends came to 16 bases. This chain's CDR3 is CASSESTGGRAYEQYF. In DNA form, the CDR3 reads TGCGCCAGCAGTGAGTCGACAGGCGGCAGAGCATACGAGCAGTACTTC.

The genes are TRBV27 and TRBJ2-3; possibly TRBD1 or TRBD2 for D (5 bases each). The CDR3 is 14 amino acids. Germline-derived CDR1 and CDR2 are MNHEY and SMNVEV (reference sequence). V lost 3 bases to trimming and J lost 5 bases, with 12 bases between them. As DNA, the CDR3 is TGTGCCAGCAGTTTCCAGGTGGGGGTAGATACGCAGTATTTT. Translated: CASSFQVGVDTQYF.

The chain's CDR3 is CASSTGTSFVGELFF. CDR3 nucleotide sequence: TGTGCCAGTAGTACGGGGACTAGCTTTGTCGGGGAGCTGTTTTTT. The J gene is TRBJ2-2, the V gene TRBV19; 9 bases are shared with TRBD2. V lost 4 bases and J lost 7; bases outside the gene matches: 7. The CDR3 runs to 15 residues. Germline CDR1 LNHDA, CDR2 SQIVND (reference sequence). The entire variable domain, with the rest obtained from reference TRBV19 and TRBJ2-2, is as follows: DGGITQSPKYLFRKEGQNVTLSCEQNLNHDAMYWYRQDPGQGLRLIYYSQIVNDFQKGDIAEGYSVSREKKESFPLTVTSAQKNPTAFYLCASSTGTSFVGELFFGEGSRLTVL.

The chain links TRBV5-4 to TRBJ2-7, with 13 bases fitting TRBD2. Germline V gene sequence: CDR1 SGHNT, CDR2 YYREEE (reference sequence). This CDR3 has 15 amino acids. V was pared by 4 bases and J by 4 bases, with 5 bases of the junction left unmatched. The CDR3 is CASSRTSGSNYEQYF. Written as DNA, the CDR3 is TGTGCCAGCAGCCGGACTAGCGGGAGTAATTACGAGCAGTACTTC.

The rearrangement joins TRBV28 to TRBJ1-6; TRBD1 matches 7 bases. Germline CDR1 reads MDHEN; CDR2 reads SYDVKM. V lost 6 bases, J lost 5 bases, and 4 bases stayed unmatched. The CDR3 contains 14 residues. For the CDR3, the DNA is TGTGCCAGCAGCCCGACAGGGAATAATTCACCCCTCCACTTT. Amino acids: CASSPTGNNSPLHF.

V usage is TRBV7-2 and J usage is TRBJ1-1, with unresolved D. CDR1 is SGHTA and CDR2 is FQGNSA in the germline V gene. Between the trimmed V and J ends, which lost 7 bases and 5 bases, there was a span of 17 bases. This CDR3 is 14 amino acids long. The CDR3 loop reads CASTRDPRGTEAFF. In DNA, the CDR3 is TGTGCCAGCACAAGAGACCCCCGGGGAACTGAAGCTTTCTTT. The full variable domain, its missing parts supplied by reference TRBV7-2 and TRBJ1-1, is GAGVSQSPSNKVTEKGKDVELRCDPISGHTALYWYRQSLGQGLEFLIYFQGNSAPDKSGLPSDRFSAERTGGSVSTLTIQRTQQEDSAVYLCASTRDPRGTEAFFGQGTRLTVV.

A few counts support this clone. This sequence joins TRBV11-2 and TRBJ2-1; the match to TRBD2 covers 11 bases. Germline values: CDR1 SGHAT, CDR2 FQNNGV. Trimming at V came to 5 bases and at J to 3 bases, leaving 12 bases not matched to a gene. The CDR3 totals 18 residues. This CDR3 reads CASSARGRTSGFYNEQFF. The CDR3 region has the DNA TGTGCCAGCAGCGCCCGAGGGAGGACTAGCGGGTTCTACAATGAGCAGTTCTTC. Full variable domain (remainder filled in from reference TRBV11-2 and TRBJ2-1): EAGVAQSPRYKIIEKRQSVAFWCNPISGHATLYWYQQILGQGPKLLIQFQNNGVVDDSQLPKDRFSAERLKGVDSTLKIQPAKLEDSAVYLCASSARGRTSGFYNEQFFGPGTRLTVL.

Here the CDR3 reads CASSLEGRSSSPPDTQYF. In DNA form, the CDR3 reads TGTGCCAGCAGCTTGGAAGGAAGGAGCTCCTCACCCCCAGATACGCAGTATTTT. The chain carries TRBV7-6 and TRBJ2-3; D gene unclear. CDR1 is SGHVS and CDR2 is FNYEAQ in the germline V gene. V was cut by 3 bases and J by 4 bases, with 23 bases left in between. The CDR3 length is 18 residues.

The rearrangement links TRBV28 to TRBJ1-5; 9 nucleotides align to TRBD1. The junction had 7 bases not matched to a gene; V was cut back by 4 bases and J by 0 bases. This CDR3 is built from 17 residues. Germline assignment: CDR1 MDHEN and CDR2 SYDVKM. The CDR3 is CASSSLQGAGSNQPQHF. In DNA, the CDR3 is TGTGCCAGCAGTTCCTTACAGGGGGCGGGTAGCAATCAGCCCCAGCATTTT.